This TCR beta chain was recorded in a study of neurological immune-mediated disorders. Turning to the study itself: Of 35 or so multiple sclerosis patients, about 30 were relapsing-remitting and 3 secondary progressive. Broader study findings: HTLV-1-associated myelopathy had the most TCR clonal expansion, and multiple sclerosis had the least, less than healthy controls. No CDR3 amino acid sequences recurred among expanded clones across subjects, suggesting private repertoires in all groups.

Comment on this clonotype: What it binds is not known.

For the unsorted libraries, 2 million PBMCs stored at -80 C served as input. TCRdb analysed the 5' RACE reads with MiXCR anew, one entry per CDR3 protein. Found here are roughly 62,000 distinct CDR3 sequences, less than 6% of them singletons; the top ten hold around 3.3%. The CDR3 has 13 amino acids. The germline V gene encodes CDR1 LGHDT and CDR2 YNNKEL (reference sequence). V dropped 3 bases and J dropped 3 bases, with 8 bases sitting between them. The chain joins TRBV3-1 to TRBJ2-5, with D uncertain. The sequence was obtained from a woman in her forties or fifties with multiple sclerosis. Source material: PBMCs. The DNA of the CDR3 is TGTGCCAGCAGCCAGCCAGCCGAAGAGACCCAGTACTTC. Protein sequence: CASSQPAEETQYF.